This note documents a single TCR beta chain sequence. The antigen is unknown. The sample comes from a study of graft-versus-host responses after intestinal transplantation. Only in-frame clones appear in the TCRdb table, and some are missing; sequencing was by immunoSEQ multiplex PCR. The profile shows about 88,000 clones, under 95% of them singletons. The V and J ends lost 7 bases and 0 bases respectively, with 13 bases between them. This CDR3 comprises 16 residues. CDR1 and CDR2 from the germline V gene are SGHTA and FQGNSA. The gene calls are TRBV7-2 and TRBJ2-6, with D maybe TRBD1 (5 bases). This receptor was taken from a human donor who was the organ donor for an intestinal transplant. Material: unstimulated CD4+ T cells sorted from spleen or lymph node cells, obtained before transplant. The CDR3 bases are TGTGCCAGCACCCGGTGGCAGGGCTCTGGGGCCAACGTCCTGACTTTC. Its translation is CASTRWQGSGANVLTF.